A selection of T cell receptor beta chains follows, all from one sample in a study of blood T cell repertoires in COVID-19. Data came from immunoSEQ multiplex PCR; TCRdb stores just in-frame clones and leaves some out. Seen here are about 290,000 clones, around 90% observed once, and the top ten hold 0.9% to 1%. Sequencing used peripheral blood. The receptors here all came from a woman in her 40s who had recovered from COVID-19. Each CDR3 is given with its conserved first and last residue. A D gene is named only where the DNA matches it firmly. Clone size, where shown, is once, few, many, or a class for clones that have expanded.

clone_size j_call d_call cdr3_length v_call cdr3_aa cdr3_nt
. TRBJ2-1 TRBD2 15 TRBV4-1 CASSPLAGGTNEQFF TGCGCCAGCAGCCCACTAGCGGGAGGTACAAATGAGCAGTTCTTC
. TRBJ1-2 TRBD1 13 TRBV30 CAWEPGTGNGYTF TGTGCCTGGGAACCCGGGACAGGGAATGGCTACACCTTC
. TRBJ2-7 . 14 TRBV30 CAWSAAIGKGEQYF TGTGCCTGGAGTGCCGCGATTGGTAAGGGGGAGCAGTACTTC
. TRBJ2-5 . 16 TRBV3-1/TRBV3-2 CASSQGWRALQETQYF TGTGCCAGCAGCCAAGGCTGGAGGGCCCTCCAAGAGACCCAGTACTTC
. TRBJ2-1 TRBD2 14 TRBV7-3 CASSLRLGGNEQFF TGTGCCAGCAGCTTAAGACTGGGAGGGAATGAGCAGTTCTTC
few TRBJ1-5 TRBD1 14 TRBV18 CASSQGQVGQPQHF TGTGCCAGCTCACAAGGACAGGTAGGACAGCCCCAGCATTTT
. TRBJ2-5 TRBD2 16 TRBV28 CASSSPGLADQETQYF TGTGCCAGCAGTTCCCCGGGACTAGCGGATCAAGAGACCCAGTACTTC
. TRBJ1-3 . 16 TRBV4-1 CASSQERTSAGNTIYF TGCGCCAGCAGCCAAGAAAGGACATCAGCGGGAAACACCATATATTTT
. TRBJ2-5 . 13 TRBV29-1 CSAAVIEAETQYF TGCAGCGCCGCTGTGATTGAGGCGGAGACCCAGTACTTC
. TRBJ2-5 . 16 TRBV13 CASRRRLSGFQETQYF TGTGCCAGCAGGCGCCGACTTAGCGGCTTCCAAGAGACCCAGTACTTC
. TRBJ2-1 TRBD1 18 TRBV5-1 CASSPDSQMTGGLTEQFF TGCGCCAGCAGCCCGGATAGCCAAATGACAGGGGGCTTGACTGAGCAGTTCTTC
. TRBJ1-1 . 13 TRBV2 CASSRQENTEAFF TGTGCCAGCAGTCGACAGGAGAACACTGAAGCTTTCTTT
. TRBJ1-2 . 13 TRBV5-4 CASSLETLNGYTF TGTGCCAGCAGCTTGGAGACATTGAATGGCTACACCTTC
. TRBJ1-4 TRBD1 14 TRBV3-1/TRBV3-2 CASSRGQANEKLFF TGTGCCAGCAGCCGAGGACAGGCTAATGAAAAACTGTTTTTT
. TRBJ2-7 TRBD1 15 TRBV3-1/TRBV3-2 CASSQDGTGVDEQYF TGTGCCAGCAGCCAAGACGGAACAGGGGTTGACGAGCAGTACTTC
. TRBJ2-3 TRBD2 17 TRBV11-3 CASSGMTSGRATDTQYF TGTGCCAGCAGCGGAATGACTAGCGGGAGGGCCACGGATACGCAGTATTTT
. TRBJ2-1 . 17 TRBV9 CASSVASEKASYNEQFF TGTGCCAGCAGCGTAGCTTCCGAAAAAGCCTCCTACAATGAGCAGTTCTTC
. TRBJ2-1 . 15 TRBV7-3 CASSLVGGEHNEQFF TGTGCCAGCAGCTTAGTCGGAGGGGAGCACAATGAGCAGTTCTTC
. TRBJ1-1 . 13 TRBV18 CASSLSGATEAFF TGTGCCAGCTCCCTGTCTGGGGCGACTGAAGCTTTCTTT
. TRBJ2-5 . 12 TRBV27 CARPPSEETQYF TGTGCCAGACCCCCTAGCGAAGAGACCCAGTACTTC
. TRBJ1-1 . 14 TRBV9 CASSAYRESTEAFF TGTGCCAGCAGCGCCTACAGGGAAAGCACTGAAGCTTTCTTT
. TRBJ2-7 TRBD2 14 TRBV3-1/TRBV3-2 CASSQRGEGGEQYF TGTGCCAGCAGCCAAAGAGGGGAGGGAGGCGAGCAGTACTTC
once TRBJ2-7 TRBD1 13 TRBV5-6 CASSFRGPDEQYF TGTGCCAGCAGCTTCAGGGGGCCGGACGAGCAGTACTTC
. TRBJ1-6 TRBD1 14 TRBV19 CASSGTGNGSPLHF TGTGCCAGTAGCGGGACAGGGAACGGTTCACCCCTCCACTTT
. TRBJ1-1 . 13 TRBV7-3 CASSSGLNTEAFF TGTGCCAGCAGCTCGGGTTTGAACACTGAAGCTTTCTTT
. TRBJ2-3 . 12 TRBV9 CASSTDRYTQYF TGTGCCAGCAGCACCGACAGGTATACGCAGTATTTT
. TRBJ2-2 . 14 TRBV27 CASSFLPRTGELFF TGTGCCAGCAGTTTTCTACCCCGGACCGGGGAGCTGTTTTTT
. TRBJ1-2 . 14 TRBV7-3 CASSTNGRTDGYTF TGTGCCAGCAGCACAAACGGTAGGACAGATGGCTACACCTTC
. TRBJ2-3 . 12 TRBV25-1 CASSDYSDTQYF TGTGCCAGCAGTGATTACAGCGATACGCAGTATTTT
. TRBJ2-1 . 17 TRBV5-4 CASSLGLLPSNYNEQFF TGTGCCAGCAGCTTGGGACTACTCCCTTCGAATTACAATGAGCAGTTCTTC
. TRBJ2-5 TRBD1 16 TRBV9 CASSVEGTGGLETQYF TGTGCCAGCAGCGTAGAGGGGACAGGGGGCCTGGAGACCCAGTACTTC